Shown below are 27 T cell receptor beta chains from a single sample sequenced in a study of blood T cell repertoires in COVID-19. Generated by immunoSEQ multiplex PCR, the TCRdb table keeps only in-frame clones and is missing some. Among some 40,000 clones, over 80% were seen once, and the ten largest hold less than 20%. Input material: peripheral blood. The receptors derive from a woman aged 25 to 39 in a cohort sampled during active COVID-19.

This chain links TRBV4-2 with TRBJ2-1; perhaps TRBD2 as D (5 bases). The CDR3 extends over 18 amino acids. Germline loops: CDR1 LGHNA, CDR2 YNFKEQ. The germline V and J ends were trimmed by 0 bases and 8 bases, with 23 bases remaining between them. The CDR3 is CASSQDRTRDPVAYEQFF. The CDR3 DNA follows: TGTGCCAGCAGCCAAGATCGGACTCGGGATCCCGTAGCCTATGAGCAGTTCTTC.

This clone was recorded once. CDR3 in amino acids: CASSHPRKGQGETQYF. CDR3 nucleotide sequence: TGTGCCAGCAGCCATCCCCGAAAGGGACAGGGGGAGACCCAGTACTTC. The chain employs TRBV14 and TRBJ2-5, with 10 bases identical to TRBD1. The CDR3 sequence is 16 residues long. The V segment lost 3 bases and the J segment 5 bases; nucleotides outside the gene matches: 9. Germline V gene data show CDR1 as SGHDN and CDR2 as FVKESK.

A single count supports this clone. The V call is TRBV28, the J call TRBJ2-1; 8 nucleotides agree with TRBD1. The germline gives CDR1 MDHEN, CDR2 SYDVKM. V shed 1 base and J 5 bases; nucleotides not matched to a gene: 16. The CDR3 contains 19 residues. The CDR3: CASSLLVVQGAFLHNEQFF. The CDR3 bases are TGTGCCAGCAGTTTATTGGTAGTCCAGGGGGCATTTCTACACAATGAGCAGTTCTTC.

The chain uses TRBV4-3 and TRBJ2-7; TRBD1 matches 9 bases. The CDR3 sequence is 17 residues long. Trimming at V came to 0 bases and at J to 2 bases, leaving 8 bases not matched to a gene. Germline loops: CDR1 LGHNA, CDR2 YSLEER. Here the CDR3 DNA reads TGCGCCAGCAGCCAAGAGGGATCGGACAGGGGACCCTACGAGCAGTACTTC. Translating gives CASSQEGSDRGPYEQYF.

The chain is built from TRBV7-3 and TRBJ2-2; 8 bases line up with TRBD2. Losses at the gene ends were 2 bases for V and 5 bases for J; bases not matched to a gene: 10. The CDR3 is 17 amino acids. Per the germline V gene, CDR1 is SGHTA and CDR2 is FQGTGA. In nucleotides, the CDR3 is TGTGCCAGCAGCTTATCGCGGGAGGCGGGAGAGACCGGGGAGCTGTTTTTT. Translation: CASSLSREAGETGELFF.

The chain couples TRBV7-9 to TRBJ2-5; D unresolved. Trimming took 5 bases from V and 0 from J, leaving 7 bases between them. Looked up from germline, CDR1 is SEHNR and CDR2 is FQNEAQ (reference sequence). The CDR3 has 13 residues. CDR3 bases: TGTGCCAGCAGCCCCCCAAACCAAGAGACCCAGTACTTC. Its translation is CASSPPNQETQYF.

This chain joins TRBV7-9 and TRBJ1-1, with a tentative D call TRBD1 (5 bases). The V end was cut by 4 bases, the J end by 4 bases, with 10 bases between. In germline, CDR1 is SEHNR, CDR2 FQNEAQ (reference sequence). CDR3 length equals 13 residues. The CDR3 DNA reads as TGTGCCAGCAGCTCGACAGACCTCACTGAAGCTTTCTTT. It translates to CASSSTDLTEAFF.

V is TRBV10-3 and J is TRBJ2-3; D call uncertain. The CDR3 loop spans 12 amino acids. The ends were cut back, 8 bases at V and 2 bases at J, with 8 bases in the middle. CDR1 ENHRY and CDR2 SYGVKD come from the germline V gene. DNA for the CDR3: TGTGCCATCGGAGCGAACACAGATACGCAGTATTTT. Its translation: CAIGANTDTQYF.

The rearrangement links TRBV4-2 to TRBJ2-3; TRBD2 matches at 11 bases. The CDR3 loop spans 16 amino acids. Per germline, CDR1 LGHNA and CDR2 YNFKEQ. Losses at the gene ends were 4 bases for V and 4 bases for J; bases not matched to a gene: 7. The chain's CDR3 is CASSPRLAGGADTQYF. CDR3 bases: TGTGCCAGCAGCCCCCGTCTAGCGGGAGGTGCAGATACGCAGTATTTT.

This clone came up once. V gene TRBV4-3 combines with J gene TRBJ2-1; 15 bases match TRBD2. Per germline, CDR1 LGHNA and CDR2 YSLEER. With V trimmed by 4 bases and J by 4 bases, 8 bases remained unmatched. The CDR3 runs 18 residues. This CDR3 is CASSPGLAGGPGYNEQFF. The CDR3 DNA reads as TGCGCCAGCAGCCCAGGACTAGCGGGAGGGCCGGGTTACAATGAGCAGTTCTTC.

CDR3: CASRPLAGAEYEQYF. The CDR3 nucleotides are TGTGCCAGCAGGCCACTAGCGGGGGCGGAGTACGAGCAGTACTTC. The rearrangement joins TRBV27 to TRBJ2-7; 11 bases map to TRBD2. The CDR3 length is 15 residues. CDR1 and CDR2 from the germline V gene are MNHEY and SMNVEV (reference sequence). J gave up 4 bases and V 6 bases, and 8 bases lay outside the gene matches.

This chain connects TRBV14 to TRBJ2-7, with 7 bases matching TRBD2. The CDR3 loop spans 15 amino acids. CDR1 SGHDN and CDR2 FVKESK come from the germline V gene. Germline trimming cut 4 bases from V and 5 bases from J; bases unmatched to any gene: 11. CDR3 nucleotides: TGTGCCAGCAGCCCTCGACTAGCCCTACTACACGAGCAGTACTTC. Translated, it gives CASSPRLALLHEQYF.

The chain couples TRBV14 to TRBJ2-1; the D gene is possibly TRBD2 (5 bases). V lost 3 bases and J 2 bases, leaving 11 bases between the germline ends. The CDR3 covers 15 residues. Germline V gene data show CDR1 as SGHDN and CDR2 as FVKESK. The CDR3, as DNA: TGTGCCAGCAGCCAGGCCCTAGCAGCCTACAATGAGCAGTTCTTC. It codes for CASSQALAAYNEQFF.

The J gene is TRBJ2-1, the V gene TRBV7-9; 8 bases are a match to TRBD2. Germline values: CDR1 SEHNR, CDR2 FQNEAQ (reference sequence). V shed 3 bases, J shed 5 bases, and the junction held 15 bases outside the gene matches. This CDR3 is built from 18 residues. This CDR3 is CASSFGGFSGNVNNEQFF. The CDR3 region has the DNA TGTGCCAGCAGCTTCGGGGGGTTTAGCGGGAACGTCAACAATGAGCAGTTCTTC.

This chain connects TRBV5-5 to TRBJ2-2, with TRBD2 matching over 9 bases. V shed 0 bases, J shed 3 bases, and the junction held 3 bases outside the gene matches. This CDR3 has 16 amino acids. Germline CDR1 reads SGHKS; CDR2 reads YYEKEE (reference sequence). CDR3 sequence: CASSLGLAGYTGELFF. The DNA of the CDR3 is TGTGCCAGCAGCTTGGGTCTAGCGGGATACACCGGGGAGCTGTTTTTT.

V and J are TRBV7-9 and TRBJ2-1; 11 nucleotides line up with TRBD2. CDR1 and CDR2 (germline): SEHNR, FQNEAQ (reference sequence). V shed 1 base, J shed 7 bases, and the junction held 9 bases outside the gene matches. The CDR3 covers 17 residues. CDR3 in amino acids: CASSLDILAGEWNEQFF. The DNA of the CDR3 is TGTGCCAGCAGCTTAGATATACTAGCGGGAGAGTGGAATGAGCAGTTCTTC. Full variable domain (rest looked up from reference TRBV7-9 and TRBJ2-1): DTGVSQNPRHKITKRGQNVTFRCDPISEHNRLYWYRQTLGQGPEFLTYFQNEAQLEKSRLLSDRFSAERPKGSFSTLEIQRTEQGDSAMYLCASSLDILAGEWNEQFFGPGTRLTVL.

The chain has TRBV7-2 and TRBJ2-1; 11 bases line up with TRBD2. Germline lookup yields CDR1 SGHTA and CDR2 FQGNSA. The CDR3 has 14 amino acids. V was pared by 3 bases and J by 10 bases, with 5 bases of the junction left unmatched. This CDR3 reads CASSFGLAGWEQFF. The CDR3 region has the DNA TGTGCCAGCAGCTTCGGACTAGCGGGCTGGGAGCAGTTCTTC.

The chain links TRBV5-1 to TRBJ2-7; D possibly corresponds to TRBD2 (6 bases). This CDR3 has 15 residues. V lost 5 bases and J lost 4, with 19 bases in between. Germline V gene sequence: CDR1 SGHRS, CDR2 YFSETQ. The CDR3, as DNA: TGCGCCAGCAGACCCGGGGGTAGTACATTATACGAGCAGTACTTC. Its protein is CASRPGGSTLYEQYF.

The CDR3 reads CASSFFGGSSYEQYF. The CDR3 nucleotides read TGTGCCAGCAGCTTTTTCGGGGGAAGCTCCTACGAGCAGTACTTC. This chain uses TRBV5-6 with TRBJ2-7, with D possibly TRBD2 on 6 matching bases. The V gene lost 2 bases and the J gene lost 0 bases, with 12 bases spanning the gap. This CDR3 comprises 15 residues. Germline CDR1 SGHDT, CDR2 YYEEEE.

The genes are TRBV4-1 and TRBJ1-1; 8 positions agree with TRBD1. In germline, CDR1 is MGHRA, CDR2 YSYEKL. This CDR3 is built from 15 residues. The trim removed 4 bases at V and 7 bases at J, leaving 11 bases unmatched. CDR3 sequence (DNA): TGCGCCAGCAGCCGAAGATCAGGGGGCGAGGGTGAAGCTTTCTTT. The encoded protein is CASSRRSGGEGEAFF.

The V call is TRBV18, the J call TRBJ2-7; 9 bases line up with TRBD1. Germline lookup yields CDR1 KGHSH and CDR2 LQKENI. CDR3 length equals 15 residues. V shed 5 bases, J shed 2 bases, and the junction held 7 bases outside the gene matches. Here the CDR3 reads CASSGTGNVAYEQYF. CDR3 in DNA: TGTGCCAGCTCAGGGACAGGGAATGTTGCCTACGAGCAGTACTTC.

The chain has TRBV27 and TRBJ2-1; 8 bases agree with TRBD1. The germline V gene encodes CDR1 MNHEY and CDR2 SMNVEV (reference sequence). V dropped 7 bases and J dropped 0; count of bases not matched to a gene: 5. CDR3 length: 15 residues. This CDR3 reads CASKVDRVSYNEQFF. CDR3 nucleotide sequence: TGTGCCAGCAAGGTGGACAGGGTCTCCTACAATGAGCAGTTCTTC.

The rearrangement links TRBV18 to TRBJ1-1, with a weak D call TRBD1 (6 bases). V shed 2 bases and J shed 7 bases, with 17 bases lying between them. This CDR3 spans 15 amino acids. Germline CDR1 and CDR2: KGHSH and LQKENI. The CDR3 bases are TGTGCCAGCTCACCAACCCTCGGGCAGGGGCTTGAAGCTTTCTTT. Translating it yields CASSPTLGQGLEAFF.

This clone has just a few counts. The V gene is TRBV5-4, the J gene TRBJ2-7; 10 bases match TRBD1. The CDR3 is 15 residues long. Germline lookup yields CDR1 SGHNT and CDR2 YYREEE (reference sequence). V lost 0 bases to trimming and J lost 4 bases; unmatched junction nucleotides: 4. The CDR3 nucleotides are TGTGCCAGCAGCTTGGGGTGGACAGGGGGGTACGAGCAGTACTTC. This translates into CASSLGWTGGYEQYF.

The chain recombines TRBV19 with TRBJ1-1; the match to TRBD1 covers 9 bases. The junction had 3 bases not matched to a gene; V was cut back by 7 bases and J by 0 bases. Germline CDR1 reads LNHDA; CDR2 reads SQIVND (reference sequence). CDR3 size: 14 residues. The CDR3 sequence: CASTRTGVNTEAFF. CDR3 nucleotide sequence: TGTGCCAGTACCCGGACAGGGGTGAACACTGAAGCTTTCTTT. The full variable domain, rest sourced from reference TRBV19 and TRBJ1-1, is DGGITQSPKYLFRKEGQNVTLSCEQNLNHDAMYWYRQDPGQGLRLIYYSQIVNDFQKGDIAEGYSVSREKKESFPLTVTSAQKNPTAFYLCASTRTGVNTEAFFGQGTRLTVV.

The rearrangement links TRBV19 to TRBJ2-1, with D unresolved. The germline V gene encodes CDR1 LNHDA and CDR2 SQIVND (reference sequence). V lost 7 bases, J lost 9 bases, and 10 bases lay in between. The CDR3 is 11 amino acids. CDR3 loop: CASKYLGEQFF. DNA for the CDR3: TGTGCCAGTAAATACCTCGGTGAGCAGTTCTTC.

This clone showed up just once. The genes are TRBV5-1 and TRBJ2-5; maybe TRBD1 (6 bases). Germline-derived CDR1 and CDR2 are SGHRS and YFSETQ. The CDR3 runs to 14 residues. With 2 bases removed from V and 4 bases from J, the gap between germline ends came to 12 bases. CDR3 amino acids: CASSLKQGPETQYF. Written as DNA, the CDR3 is TGCGCCAGCAGCTTAAAACAGGGACCAGAGACCCAGTACTTC.